The clone carrying this T cell receptor (beta chain) appeared a few times. What it binds is unknown. This specimen belongs to a study of metastatic and nonmetastatic thyroid tumors. Study-level background: Both malignant and benign thyroid patients supplied peripheral blood and tumor or nodule tissue samples, across which the repertoires of these patients were then compared.

Under the authors' procedure: What underpinned the distant-metastasis classifier for papillary thyroid cancer was the set of CDR3 differences across clinicopathological groups. With MiXCR, TCRdb called clones anew from the PCR reads. These V and J calls derive from TCRdb rather than the authors' analysis. This sample has roughly 64,000 clones; roughly 4.1% occur once, and the top ten carry 20% to 25%. Not a single patient had been given any form of treatment at any point before undergoing thyroid surgery. Whole-study results and caveats: Significantly higher TCR beta diversity was reportedly seen in malignant thyroid tumors than benign nodules, in blood and tumor.

The V and J ends lost 7 bases and 0 bases respectively, with 19 bases between them. The germline V gene has CDR1 SEHNR and CDR2 FQNEAQ (reference sequence). The CDR3 runs to 16 residues. The chain joins TRBV7-9 to TRBJ2-7; D is perhaps TRBD1 (5 bases). Sequencing was performed on blood. This sequence originates from a female donor with papillary thyroid cancer or a benign thyroid nodule (not recorded which). Some clones in this sample may be carry-over from other donors' samples. CDR3 coding DNA: TGTGCCAGCAACTCGCCTCAGGGCCTGAGCTCCTACGAGCAGTACTTC. This encodes CASNSPQGLSSYEQYF.